The clone carrying this T cell receptor (beta chain) has ten or more counts. What it binds is not known. This sample is drawn from a study of T cells after yellow fever vaccination. On the study more broadly: Fractions of limited cellularity were prepared by means of SMART-Seq v4 Ultra Low Input.

CDR1 is SGHAT, CDR2 FQNNGV, per germline. V was shortened by 3 bases and J by 7 bases, with 12 bases between the two germline ends. The CDR3 spans 13 residues. Regarding the study as a whole: Bulk-population clonotypes that are abundant could appear as contaminants in FACS-sorted repertoires. Post-booster repertoires contained most primary-vaccination clones again (roughly 97% CD4, 85% to 90% CD8).

The authors made TCR cDNA by 5'RACE template switching, adding a universal primer site and UMIs. TCRdb re-called the 5' RACE reads with MiXCR, one entry per CDR3 protein. The table has approximately 160,000 distinct CDR3 sequences, 9.3% seen once. The chain carries TRBV11-2 and TRBJ1-1, with D possibly TRBD1 on 5 matching bases. The TCR was taken from a man aged 18 to 29 who received the YFV17D yellow fever vaccine. The sequencing here drew on CD8+ T cells sorted from PBMCs, taken 45 days after the yellow fever booster vaccination. Here the CDR3 reads CASSFKGRVEAFF. As DNA, the CDR3 is TGTGCCAGCAGCTTCAAGGGGCGGGTTGAAGCTTTCTTT. Full variable domain (outside the CDR3, taken from reference TRBV11-2 and TRBJ1-1): EAGVAQSPRYKIIEKRQSVAFWCNPISGHATLYWYQQILGQGPKLLIQFQNNGVVDDSQLPKDRFSAERLKGVDSTLKIQPAKLEDSAVYLCASSFKGRVEAFFGQGTRLTVV.